These T cell receptor beta chains were read from a single sample in a study of blood T cell repertoires in COVID-19. Produced via immunoSEQ multiplex PCR; TCRdb's table is partial and in-frame only. The sample carries around 250,000 clones, 65% to 85% recorded once. The sequenced material came from peripheral blood. The source is an elderly man with acute or convalescent COVID-19. Both conserved end residues are part of each CDR3. D genes are given only for firm matches. Some rows mark clone size as missing; the rest say once, few, many or name a class of expanded clone.

v_gene,d_gene,abundance,j_gene,CDR3aa,CDR3nt
TRBV5-8,TRBD1,NA,TRBJ1-5,CASSLGGTATDQPQHF,TGTGCCAGCAGCTTGGGGGGGACAGCTACGGATCAGCCCCAGCATTTT
TRBV7-7,TRBD2,NA,TRBJ2-5,CASSPGLAGTRGTQYF,TGTGCCAGCAGCCCAGGACTAGCGGGGACCCGTGGGACCCAGTACTTC
TRBV10-1,NA,few,TRBJ2-3,CASSPGYTDTQYF,TGCGCCAGCAGCCCAGGCTACACAGATACGCAGTATTTT
TRBV19,TRBD2,once,TRBJ2-1,CASSLLAGDFYEQFF,TGTGCCAGTAGCCTGCTGGCGGGGGACTTCTATGAGCAGTTCTTC
TRBV13,TRBD1,few,TRBJ2-5,CASSLGLRDRKETQYF,TGTGCCAGCAGCTTAGGCCTACGGGACAGGAAAGAGACCCAGTACTTC
TRBV29-1,TRBD2,NA,TRBJ2-5,CSVEDGGREQETQYF,TGCAGCGTTGAAGATGGCGGGAGGGAACAAGAGACCCAGTACTTC
TRBV7-8,NA,NA,TRBJ1-1,CASSLPVNTEAFF,TGTGCCAGCAGCTTACCGGTGAACACTGAAGCTTTCTTT
TRBV5-4,NA,NA,TRBJ2-3,CASTQGGRTDTQYF,TGTGCCAGCACACAGGGGGGGCGCACAGATACGCAGTATTTT
TRBV9,TRBD1,NA,TRBJ2-2,CASSAGTGGTGELFF,TGTGCCAGCAGCGCCGGGACAGGGGGCACCGGGGAGCTGTTTTTT
TRBV28,TRBD2,NA,TRBJ2-1,CASSLVDRTSLSRGEQFF,TGTGCCAGCAGTCTAGTAGACCGGACTAGCTTGTCAAGGGGTGAGCAGTTCTTC
TRBV9,TRBD1,NA,TRBJ2-7,CASSVATGQGIDEQYF,TGTGCCAGCAGCGTAGCTACGGGACAGGGGATCGACGAGCAGTACTTC
TRBV5-3,NA,NA,TRBJ2-5,CARSSLKGRETQYF,TGTGCCAGAAGCTCCCTAAAGGGGAGGGAGACCCAGTACTTC
TRBV5-6,NA,NA,TRBJ2-3,CASSLALGADTQYF,TGTGCCAGCAGCTTGGCCCTAGGGGCAGATACGCAGTATTTT
TRBV7-2,TRBD2,NA,TRBJ2-1,CASRAGSSGGYNEQFF,TGTGCCAGCAGGGCAGGGAGTAGCGGGGGCTACAATGAGCAGTTCTTC
TRBV5-1,TRBD2,few,TRBJ2-2,CASSIGQSGGRTGELFF,TGCGCCAGCAGCATTGGACAGAGCGGGGGTAGAACCGGGGAGCTGTTTTTT
TRBV28,NA,NA,TRBJ2-1,CASSLPGANEQFF,TGTGCCAGCAGCCTACCAGGGGCCAATGAGCAGTTCTTC
TRBV10-3,TRBD1,NA,TRBJ1-6,CAISPGQGGSPLHF,TGTGCCATTTCGCCGGGACAGGGAGGTTCACCCCTCCACTTT
TRBV6-4,TRBD2,few,TRBJ2-1,CASSDSGAGGPYNEQFF,TGTGCCAGCAGTGACTCGGGAGCGGGAGGGCCCTACAATGAGCAGTTCTTC
TRBV5-4,NA,NA,TRBJ2-7,CASSLGRESGGEQYF,TGTGCCAGCAGCCTTGGTCGGGAATCAGGTGGGGAGCAGTACTTC
TRBV10-3,NA,NA,TRBJ2-3,CAISEVMGGTQYF,TGTGCCATCAGTGAAGTAATGGGAGGTACGCAGTATTTT
TRBV18,NA,NA,TRBJ2-1,CASSSSSVPSEFF,TGTGCCAGCTCATCCTCGTCGGTTCCTTCCGAGTTCTTC
TRBV7-9,NA,NA,TRBJ2-6,CASTKPAGSGANVLTF,TGTGCCAGCACCAAACCCGCGGGCTCTGGGGCCAACGTCCTGACTTTC
TRBV9,NA,few,TRBJ2-3,CASSRGTSPTDTQYF,TGTGCCAGCAGCAGAGGGACATCGCCAACAGATACGCAGTATTTT
TRBV6-6,TRBD1,few,TRBJ2-7,CASIPGQGVYEQYF,TGTGCCAGCATCCCGGGACAGGGGGTTTACGAGCAGTACTTC
TRBV4-1,NA,once,TRBJ2-1,CASSQDLQAYLYNEQFF,TGCGCCAGCAGCCAAGATCTGCAGGCCTATCTCTACAATGAGCAGTTCTTC
TRBV19,TRBD1,NA,TRBJ2-1,CASRKDRGAYNEQFF,TGTGCCAGTAGAAAGGACAGGGGGGCTTACAATGAGCAGTTCTTC
TRBV7-8,NA,NA,TRBJ1-3,CASSRVDRGAGNTIYF,TGTGCCAGCAGCCGAGTTGACAGAGGCGCTGGAAACACCATATATTTT
TRBV18,NA,NA,TRBJ2-7,CASSPFVASNLFKQYF,TGTGCCAGCTCACCATTCGTCGCGTCAAATCTTTTCAAGCAGTACTTC
TRBV27,NA,NA,TRBJ1-2,CASKQGKSNYGYTF,TGTGCCAGCAAGCAGGGTAAATCTAACTATGGCTACACCTTC
TRBV5-4,NA,NA,TRBJ2-7,CASSFQDEQYF,TGTGCCAGCAGCTTTCAGGACGAGCAGTACTTC
TRBV7-9,NA,NA,TRBJ1-1,CASSLAPRDEAFF,TGTGCCAGCAGCTTAGCCCCCAGGGATGAAGCTTTCTTT
TRBV9,TRBD2,NA,TRBJ2-3,CASSVVSGSTDTQYF,TGTGCCAGCAGCGTAGTTAGCGGGAGCACAGATACGCAGTATTTT
TRBV11-3,NA,NA,TRBJ2-7,CASSPHGGQSYEQYF,TGTGCCAGCAGCCCACACGGGGGTCAGTCCTACGAGCAGTACTTC
TRBV6-6,NA,NA,TRBJ2-2,CASSPAEHSNTGELFF,TGTGCCAGCAGTCCCGCGGAACACTCGAACACCGGGGAGCTGTTTTTT
TRBV4-1,NA,NA,TRBJ1-6,CASSQEGGVYNSPLHF,TGCGCCAGCAGCCAAGAAGGAGGGGTGTATAATTCACCCCTCCACTTT
TRBV7-2,TRBD1,once,TRBJ1-4,CASSLGNRGNEKLFF,TGTGCCAGCAGCTTAGGGAACAGGGGTAATGAAAAACTGTTTTTT
TRBV5-1,TRBD1,NA,TRBJ2-5,CASSSQGAYQETQYF,TGCGCCAGCAGCTCACAGGGGGCATACCAAGAGACCCAGTACTTC
TRBV13,NA,NA,TRBJ2-1,CASSPGHSTPYNEQFF,TGTGCCAGCAGCCCAGGACACAGCACGCCCTACAATGAGCAGTTCTTC
TRBV5-5,TRBD1,NA,TRBJ1-2,CASSSDREIYGYTF,TGTGCCAGCAGCTCAGACAGGGAAATTTATGGCTACACCTTC
TRBV3-1/TRBV3-2,TRBD2,NA,TRBJ2-1,CASSQGTSGSGEQFF,TGTGCCAGCAGCCAAGGGACTAGCGGGAGCGGTGAGCAGTTCTTC
TRBV28,TRBD1,once,TRBJ1-2,CASSLAGGVGGGYTF,TGTGCCAGCAGTCTTGCAGGGGGCGTTGGGGGCGGCTACACCTTC
TRBV5-1,NA,NA,TRBJ2-7,CASSPYGGARYEQYF,TGCGCCAGCAGCCCCTATGGGGGGGCCCGCTACGAGCAGTACTTC
TRBV18,TRBD1,NA,TRBJ1-4,CASSPRKTGGAGTNEKLFF,TGTGCCAGCTCACCGAGAAAGACAGGGGGCGCGGGGACTAATGAAAAACTGTTTTTT
TRBV5-1,NA,NA,TRBJ1-1,CASSLQPGRWDTEAFF,TGCGCCAGCAGCTTGCAACCTGGCAGGTGGGACACTGAAGCTTTCTTT
TRBV9,TRBD2,NA,TRBJ2-7,CASSGGGARSYEQYF,TGTGCCAGCAGCGGCGGGGGGGCCAGGTCCTACGAGCAGTACTTC
TRBV27,TRBD1,NA,TRBJ2-7,CASSFDRDSYEQYF,TGTGCCAGCAGTTTCGACAGGGACTCCTACGAGCAGTACTTC
TRBV6-2/TRBV6-3,TRBD2,NA,TRBJ2-1,CASSYSGTSGYNEQFF,TGTGCCAGCAGTTACTCTGGGACTAGCGGTTACAATGAGCAGTTCTTC
TRBV5-1,NA,NA,TRBJ1-5,CASKTDPSNQPQHF,TGCGCCAGCAAGACAGATCCTAGCAATCAGCCCCAGCATTTT
TRBV6-5,NA,NA,TRBJ2-1,CASSYSGSSYNEQFF,TGTGCCAGCAGTTACTCGGGGAGTTCCTACAATGAGCAGTTCTTC
TRBV7-5,NA,NA,TRBJ2-1,CVRRGLNNEQFF,TGTGTCAGAAGGGGGCTAAACAATGAGCAGTTCTTC
TRBV7-6,NA,NA,TRBJ2-3,CASSFDNADTQYF,TGTGCCAGCAGCTTCGACAATGCAGATACGCAGTATTTT
TRBV28,TRBD1,NA,TRBJ2-7,CASSRGQGPAYEQYF,TGTGCCAGCAGCCGTGGACAGGGACCAGCCTACGAGCAGTACTTC
TRBV12-3/TRBV12-4,NA,NA,TRBJ1-5,CASSSQTNQPQHF,TGTGCCAGCAGCTCACAGACGAATCAGCCCCAGCATTTT
TRBV5-1,NA,NA,TRBJ2-5,CASSLGGSQETQYF,TGCGCCAGTTCGCTTGGGGGGTCCCAAGAGACCCAGTACTTC
TRBV7-8,NA,NA,TRBJ2-1,CASSLDRVPFF,TGTGCCAGCAGCTTAGACAGGGTCCCGTTCTTC
TRBV7-8,NA,NA,TRBJ1-2,CASNFGGQTYGYTF,TGTGCCAGCAACTTTGGGGGACAAACCTATGGCTACACCTTC
TRBV5-1,TRBD2,NA,TRBJ2-1,CASSPAGGSGDEQFF,TGCGCCAGCAGCCCAGCGGGGGGGTCAGGGGACGAGCAGTTCTTC
TRBV5-1,NA,NA,TRBJ1-4,CASSPGNLNEKLFF,TGCGCCAGCAGCCCCGGGAACCTGAATGAAAAACTGTTTTTT
TRBV7-2,NA,NA,TRBJ2-6,CASSLAGPPSGANVLTF,TGTGCCAGCAGCCTCGCGGGACCGCCCTCTGGGGCCAACGTCCTGACTTTC
TRBV6-5,TRBD2,NA,TRBJ2-1,CASMVERENYNEQFF,TGTGCCAGCATGGTCGAGCGGGAGAACTACAATGAGCAGTTCTTC